This T cell receptor beta chain emerged from a study of T cells in Graves' hyperthyroidism and ophthalmopathy. Study outcomes and limitations: Among thyroid clonotypes expanded above 0.001, most also appeared in blood.

About 10 ml of fresh peripheral blood supplied the PBMCs. CDR1 and CDR2 from the germline V gene are SGDLS and YYNGEE. The CDR3 has 16 amino acids. Trimming cost V 0 bases and J 1 base, with 14 bases left between them. Using RNA transcripts as the source, TCR beta CDR3 regions were amplified. HTBI primers drove first-round RT-PCR of the TCR CDR3. TCRdb processed the multiplex PCR reads anew with MiXCR; each CDR3 protein has one entry. Of over 250,000 distinct CDR3 sequences listed, over 15% are singletons. To note about this clonotype: The antigen remains undetermined.

Material for sequencing was blood. The chain couples TRBV9 to TRBJ2-7, with no clear D. The clonotype was recovered from a woman aged 60-75 years with Graves' ophthalmopathy. Here the CDR3 DNA reads TGTGCCAGCAGCGTAGACCTTAGGGCGAATTCCTACGAGCAGTACTTC. It yields the protein CASSVDLRANSYEQYF.